This T cell receptor beta chain was profiled in a study of blood T cell repertoires in COVID-19. Study in general: Some COVID-19 samples were acute and others convalescent; all came from the United States, Italy and Spain.

Assay: immunoSEQ multiplex PCR; the TCRdb copy retains only in-frame clones and omits some. Of over 100,000 clones listed, 70% to 90% are singletons. Germline V gene data show CDR1 as MNHEY and CDR2 as SVGAGI. J lost 3 bases, V lost 10 bases, and 2 bases had no gene match. This CDR3 has 11 amino acids. The TCR originated in a man aged 40-55 years with acute or convalescent COVID-19. V is TRBV6-5 and J is TRBJ2-7; 8 bases agree with TRBD2. The sample taken for sequencing was peripheral blood. CDR3 in DNA: TGTGCCACCGGGGGGGACTACGAGCAGTACTTC. It codes for CATGGDYEQYF.